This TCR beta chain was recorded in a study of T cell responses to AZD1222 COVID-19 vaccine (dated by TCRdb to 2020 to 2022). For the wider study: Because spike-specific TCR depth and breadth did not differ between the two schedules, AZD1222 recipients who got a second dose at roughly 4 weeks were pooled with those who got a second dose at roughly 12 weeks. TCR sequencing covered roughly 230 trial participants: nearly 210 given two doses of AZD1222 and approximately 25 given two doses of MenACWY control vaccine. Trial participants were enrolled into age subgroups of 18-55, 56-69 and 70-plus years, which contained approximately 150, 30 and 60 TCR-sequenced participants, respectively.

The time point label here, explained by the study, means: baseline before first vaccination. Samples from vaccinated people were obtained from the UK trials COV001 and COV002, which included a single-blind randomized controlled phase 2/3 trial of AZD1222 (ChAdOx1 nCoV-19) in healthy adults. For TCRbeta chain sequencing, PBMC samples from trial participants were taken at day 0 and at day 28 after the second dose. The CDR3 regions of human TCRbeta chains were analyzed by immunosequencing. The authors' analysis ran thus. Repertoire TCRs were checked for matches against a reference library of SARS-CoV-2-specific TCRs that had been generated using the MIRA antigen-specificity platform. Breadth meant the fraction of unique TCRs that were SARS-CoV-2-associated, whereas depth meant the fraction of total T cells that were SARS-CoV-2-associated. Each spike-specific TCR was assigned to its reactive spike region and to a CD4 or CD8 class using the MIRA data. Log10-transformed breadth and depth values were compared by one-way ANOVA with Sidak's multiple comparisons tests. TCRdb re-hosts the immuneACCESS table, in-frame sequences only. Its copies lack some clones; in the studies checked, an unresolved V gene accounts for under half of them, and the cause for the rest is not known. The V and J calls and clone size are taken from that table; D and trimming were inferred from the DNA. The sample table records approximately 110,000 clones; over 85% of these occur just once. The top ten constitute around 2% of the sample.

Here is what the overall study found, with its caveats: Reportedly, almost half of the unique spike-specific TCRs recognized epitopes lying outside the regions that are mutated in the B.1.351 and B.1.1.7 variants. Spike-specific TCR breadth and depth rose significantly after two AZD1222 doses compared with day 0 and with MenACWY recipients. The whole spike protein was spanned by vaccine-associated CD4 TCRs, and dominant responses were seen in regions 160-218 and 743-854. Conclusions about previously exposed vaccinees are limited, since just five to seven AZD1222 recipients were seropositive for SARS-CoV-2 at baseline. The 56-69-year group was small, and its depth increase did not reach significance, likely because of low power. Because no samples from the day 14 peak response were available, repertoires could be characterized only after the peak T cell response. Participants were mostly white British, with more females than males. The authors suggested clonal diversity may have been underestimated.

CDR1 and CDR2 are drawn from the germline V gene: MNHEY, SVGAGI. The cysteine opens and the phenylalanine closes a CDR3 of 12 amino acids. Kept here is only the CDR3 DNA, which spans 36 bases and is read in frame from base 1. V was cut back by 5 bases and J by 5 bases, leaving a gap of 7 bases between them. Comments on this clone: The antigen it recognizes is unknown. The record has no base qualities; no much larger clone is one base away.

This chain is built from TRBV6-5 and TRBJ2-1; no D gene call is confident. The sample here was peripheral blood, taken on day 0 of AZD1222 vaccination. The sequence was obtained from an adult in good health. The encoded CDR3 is CASSPDHNEQFF. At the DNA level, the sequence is TGTGCCAGCAGTCCTGATCACAATGAGCAGTTCTTC.